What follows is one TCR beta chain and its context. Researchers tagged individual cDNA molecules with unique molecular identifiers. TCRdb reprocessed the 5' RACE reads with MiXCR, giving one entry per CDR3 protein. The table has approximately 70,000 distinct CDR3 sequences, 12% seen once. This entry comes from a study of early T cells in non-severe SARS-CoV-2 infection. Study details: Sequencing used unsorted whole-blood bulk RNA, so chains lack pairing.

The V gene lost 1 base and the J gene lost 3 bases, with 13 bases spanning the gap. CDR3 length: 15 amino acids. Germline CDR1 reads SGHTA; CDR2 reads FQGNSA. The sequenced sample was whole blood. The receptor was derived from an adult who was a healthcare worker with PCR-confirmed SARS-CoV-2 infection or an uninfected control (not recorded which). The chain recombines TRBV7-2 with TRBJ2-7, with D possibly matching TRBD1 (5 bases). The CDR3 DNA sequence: TGTGCCAGCAGCTTAGTTCCCCAGGGTAACTACGAGCAGTACTTC. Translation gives CASSLVPQGNYEQYF.